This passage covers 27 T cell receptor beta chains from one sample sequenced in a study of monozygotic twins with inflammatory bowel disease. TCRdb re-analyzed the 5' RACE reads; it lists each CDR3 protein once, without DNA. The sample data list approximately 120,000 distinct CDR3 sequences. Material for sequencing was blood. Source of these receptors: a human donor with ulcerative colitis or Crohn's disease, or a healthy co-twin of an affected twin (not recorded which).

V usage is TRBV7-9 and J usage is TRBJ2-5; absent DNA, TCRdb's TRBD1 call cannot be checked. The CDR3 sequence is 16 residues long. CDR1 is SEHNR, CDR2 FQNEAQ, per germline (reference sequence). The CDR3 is CASSPRWGGYQETQYF.

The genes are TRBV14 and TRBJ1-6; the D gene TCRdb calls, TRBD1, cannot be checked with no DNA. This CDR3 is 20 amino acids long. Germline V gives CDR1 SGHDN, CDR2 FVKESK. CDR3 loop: CASSQDRTGHPPSYNSPLHF. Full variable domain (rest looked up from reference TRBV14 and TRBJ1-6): EAGVTQFPSHSVIEKGQTVTLRCDPISGHDNLYWYRRVMGKEIKFLLHFVKESKQDESGMPNNRFLAERTGGTYSTLKVQPAELEDSGVYFCASSQDRTGHPPSYNSPLHFGNGTRLTVT.

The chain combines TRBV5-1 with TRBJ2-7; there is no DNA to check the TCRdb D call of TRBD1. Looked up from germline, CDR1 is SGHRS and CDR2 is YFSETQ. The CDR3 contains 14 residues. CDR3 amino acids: CASSSRDSAYEQYF.

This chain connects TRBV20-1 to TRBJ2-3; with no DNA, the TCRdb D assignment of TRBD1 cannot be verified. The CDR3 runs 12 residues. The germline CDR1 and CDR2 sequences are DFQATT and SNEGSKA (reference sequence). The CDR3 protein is CSAFQGTDTQYF.

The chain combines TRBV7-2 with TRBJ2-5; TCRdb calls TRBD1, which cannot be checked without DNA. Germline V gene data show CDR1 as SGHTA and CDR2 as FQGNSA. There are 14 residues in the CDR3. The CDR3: CASSRQSDQETQYF.

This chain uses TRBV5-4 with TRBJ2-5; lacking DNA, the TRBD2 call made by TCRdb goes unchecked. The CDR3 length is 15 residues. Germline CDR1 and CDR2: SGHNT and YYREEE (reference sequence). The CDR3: CASSPYPTSGETQYF.

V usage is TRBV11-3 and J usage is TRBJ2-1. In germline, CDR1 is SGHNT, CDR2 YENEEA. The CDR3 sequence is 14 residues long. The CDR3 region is CASSFPNSYNEQFF.

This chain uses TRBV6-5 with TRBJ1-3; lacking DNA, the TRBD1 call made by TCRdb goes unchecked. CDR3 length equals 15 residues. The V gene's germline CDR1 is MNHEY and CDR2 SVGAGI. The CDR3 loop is CASSYSAGNGNTIYF.

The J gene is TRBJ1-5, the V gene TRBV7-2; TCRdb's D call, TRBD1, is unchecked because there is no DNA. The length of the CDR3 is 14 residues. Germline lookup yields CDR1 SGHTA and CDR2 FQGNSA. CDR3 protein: CASSLESQGLAQHF. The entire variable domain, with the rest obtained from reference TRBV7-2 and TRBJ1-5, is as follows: GAGVSQSPSNKVTEKGKDVELRCDPISGHTALYWYRQSLGQGLEFLIYFQGNSAPDKSGLPSDRFSAERTGGSVSTLTIQRTQQEDSAVYLCASSLESQGLAQHFGDGTRLSIL.

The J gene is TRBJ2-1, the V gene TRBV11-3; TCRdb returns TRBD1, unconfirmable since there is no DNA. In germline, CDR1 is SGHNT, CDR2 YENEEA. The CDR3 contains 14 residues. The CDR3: CASSPLGGYNEQFF.

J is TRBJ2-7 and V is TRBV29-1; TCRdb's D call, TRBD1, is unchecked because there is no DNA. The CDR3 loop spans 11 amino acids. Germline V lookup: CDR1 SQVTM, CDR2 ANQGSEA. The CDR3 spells CSVGDIYEQYF.

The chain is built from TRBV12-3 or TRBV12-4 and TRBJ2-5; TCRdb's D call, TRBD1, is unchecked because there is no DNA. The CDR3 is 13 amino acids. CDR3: CASSGTFQETQYF.

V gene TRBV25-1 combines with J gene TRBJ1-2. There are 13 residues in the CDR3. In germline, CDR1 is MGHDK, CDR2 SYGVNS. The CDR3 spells CASSDDNSRGYTF.

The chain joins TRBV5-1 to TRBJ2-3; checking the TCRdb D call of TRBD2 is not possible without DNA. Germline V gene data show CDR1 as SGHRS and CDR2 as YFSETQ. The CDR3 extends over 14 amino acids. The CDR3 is CASSLGEPTDTQYF.

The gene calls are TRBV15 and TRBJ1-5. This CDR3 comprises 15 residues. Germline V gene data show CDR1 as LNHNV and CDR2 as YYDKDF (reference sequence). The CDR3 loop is CATSRDSTNNQPQHF.

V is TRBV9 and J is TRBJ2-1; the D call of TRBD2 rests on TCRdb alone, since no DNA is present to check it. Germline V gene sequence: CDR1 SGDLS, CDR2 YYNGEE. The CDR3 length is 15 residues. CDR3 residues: CASSIVAGFGYEQFF.

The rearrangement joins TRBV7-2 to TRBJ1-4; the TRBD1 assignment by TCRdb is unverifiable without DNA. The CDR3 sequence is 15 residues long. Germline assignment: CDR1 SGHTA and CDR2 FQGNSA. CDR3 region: CASSPRTGTNEKLFF.

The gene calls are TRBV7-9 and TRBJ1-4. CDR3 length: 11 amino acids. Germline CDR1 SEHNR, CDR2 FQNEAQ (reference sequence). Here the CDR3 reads CASSLSEKLFF.

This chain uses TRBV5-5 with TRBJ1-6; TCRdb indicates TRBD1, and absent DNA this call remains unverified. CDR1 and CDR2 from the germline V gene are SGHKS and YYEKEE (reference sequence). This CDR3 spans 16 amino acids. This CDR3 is CASSPTGTGEGSPLHF.

CDR3 residues: CATSDWDRLYEQYF. The chain employs TRBV24-1 and TRBJ2-7; TCRdb names TRBD1, which stays unverified in the absence of DNA. There are 14 residues in the CDR3. Germline V gene lookup returns CDR1 KGHDR and CDR2 SFDVKD.

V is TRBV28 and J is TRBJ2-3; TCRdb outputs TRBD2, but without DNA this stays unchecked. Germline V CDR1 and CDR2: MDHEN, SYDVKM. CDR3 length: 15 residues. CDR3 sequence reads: CASTSGLFITDTQYF.

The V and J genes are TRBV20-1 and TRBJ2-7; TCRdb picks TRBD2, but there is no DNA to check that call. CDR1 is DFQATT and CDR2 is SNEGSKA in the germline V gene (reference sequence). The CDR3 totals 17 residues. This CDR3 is CSASPPGTSGGSYEQYF.

CDR3 loop: CASSLGPLEGELFF. This sequence joins TRBV5-6 and TRBJ2-2; TCRdb selects TRBD2, and the lack of DNA leaves this call unchecked. The CDR3 is 14 amino acids. CDR1 SGHDT and CDR2 YYEEEE come from the germline V gene.

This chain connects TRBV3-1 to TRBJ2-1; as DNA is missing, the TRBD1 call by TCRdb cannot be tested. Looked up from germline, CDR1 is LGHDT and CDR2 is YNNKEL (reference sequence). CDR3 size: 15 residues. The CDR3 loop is CASSHGTVAYNEQFF.

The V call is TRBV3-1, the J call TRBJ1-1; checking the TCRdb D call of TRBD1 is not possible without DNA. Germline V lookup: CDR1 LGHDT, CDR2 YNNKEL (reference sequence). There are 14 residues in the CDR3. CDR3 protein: CASSITGVNTEAFF.

The CDR3 loop reads CASSLGTVYQPQHF. The chain links TRBV7-9 to TRBJ1-5; TCRdb proposes TRBD1, but this gene call is untestable without DNA. Germline V CDR1 and CDR2: SEHNR, FQNEAQ (reference sequence). This CDR3 has 14 amino acids.

CDR3 region: CASSYAATNSPLHF. The rearrangement uses TRBV6-6 and TRBJ1-6. CDR1 is MNHNY and CDR2 is SVGAGI in the germline V gene (reference sequence). The CDR3 runs 14 residues.